The rows below give T cell receptor beta chains drawn from one sample of a study of CXCR3-negative and CXCR3-positive naive CD8 T cells. TCRdb re-called the 5' RACE reads; one entry per CDR3 protein, DNA not given. The table lists 130,000 or so distinct CDR3 sequences. Material: naive CXCR3- CD8+ T cells from blood. These receptors all stem from a human donor in good health. Some clones in this sample may be carry-over from other donors' samples. Both conserved end residues are part of each CDR3. Each record gives: J gene, V gene, CDR3 protein.

TRBJ2-1	TRBV7-9	CASSDQRASREEQFF
TRBJ1-1	TRBV12-3/TRBV12-4	CASSLVSGNTEAFF
TRBJ1-4	TRBV18	CASSLTSVGPTNEKLFF
TRBJ2-7	TRBV29-1	CSVLDPSYEQYF
TRBJ2-1	TRBV11-2	CASSLPLPGTGDEQFF
TRBJ2-7	TRBV29-1	CSVELAVSYEQYF
TRBJ2-1	TRBV4-1	CASSNDRQGSYNEQFF
TRBJ2-7	TRBV7-2	CASSLSISYEQYF
TRBJ2-1	TRBV12-3/TRBV12-4	CASRMGGDNEQFF
TRBJ2-3	TRBV12-3/TRBV12-4	CASSLQRNTDTQYF
TRBJ2-7	TRBV4-1	CASSQFSGAGEQYF
TRBJ2-1	TRBV9	CASSVGIAGGRSSPHEQFF
TRBJ1-1	TRBV6-2/TRBV6-3	CASGGPSGDTEAFF
TRBJ2-3	TRBV5-1	CASSEPFAGGDADTQYF
TRBJ2-3	TRBV7-8	CASSEPGRGSDTQYF
TRBJ2-1	TRBV11-2	CASSLMWGASYNEQFF